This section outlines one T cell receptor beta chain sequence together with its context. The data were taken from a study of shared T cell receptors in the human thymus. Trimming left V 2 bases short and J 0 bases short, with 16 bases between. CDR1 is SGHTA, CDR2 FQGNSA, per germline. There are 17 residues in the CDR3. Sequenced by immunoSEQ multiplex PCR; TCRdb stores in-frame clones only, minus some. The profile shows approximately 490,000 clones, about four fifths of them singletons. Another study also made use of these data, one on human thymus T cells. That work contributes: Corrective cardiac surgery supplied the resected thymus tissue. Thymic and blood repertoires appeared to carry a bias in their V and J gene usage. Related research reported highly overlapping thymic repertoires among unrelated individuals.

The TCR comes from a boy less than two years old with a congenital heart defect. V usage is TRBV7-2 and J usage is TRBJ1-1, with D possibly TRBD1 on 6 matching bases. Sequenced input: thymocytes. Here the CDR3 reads CASSLRTDRGMNTEAFF. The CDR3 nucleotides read TGTGCCAGCAGCTTACGTACGGACAGAGGCATGAACACTGAAGCTTTCTTT.